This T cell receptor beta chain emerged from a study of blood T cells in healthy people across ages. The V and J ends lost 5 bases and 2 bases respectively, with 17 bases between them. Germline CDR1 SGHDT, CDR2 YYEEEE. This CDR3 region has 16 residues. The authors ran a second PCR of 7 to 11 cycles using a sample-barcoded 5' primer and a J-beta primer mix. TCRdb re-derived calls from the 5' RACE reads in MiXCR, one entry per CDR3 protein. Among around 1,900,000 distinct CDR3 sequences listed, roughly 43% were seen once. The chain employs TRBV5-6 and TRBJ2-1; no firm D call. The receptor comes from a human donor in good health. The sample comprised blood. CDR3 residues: CASSPVGWAPYNEQFF. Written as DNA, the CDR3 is TGTGCCAGCAGTCCCGTAGGGTGGGCCCCCTACAATGAGCAGTTCTTC.